The 17 T cell receptor beta chains in this list originate from one sample, sequenced in a study of blood T cells in healthy people across ages. A second PCR of roughly 7 to 11 cycles used a sample-barcoded 5' primer and a J-beta primer mix. TCRdb fed the 5' RACE reads into MiXCR, producing one record per CDR3 protein. In the table there are roughly 680,000 distinct CDR3 sequences, over 40% of which are singletons. The sample was blood. The receptors originated from a woman older than 75 in good health.

The chain carries TRBV27 and TRBJ2-1; the match to TRBD1 covers 10 bases. CDR3 length equals 15 residues. V shed 2 bases and J 6 bases; nucleotides not matched to a gene: 4. Germline V gives CDR1 MNHEY, CDR2 SMNVEV (reference sequence). The CDR3 reads CASSLRDRGFNEQFF. DNA of the CDR3: TGTGCCAGCAGTTTACGGGACAGGGGATTCAATGAGCAGTTCTTC.

The chain combines TRBV7-9 with TRBJ1-5; tentatively, D is TRBD1 (6 bases). The CDR3 consists of 13 residues. Trimming removed 5 bases at V and 5 bases at J, with 10 bases between. The germline gives CDR1 SEHNR, CDR2 FQNEAQ (reference sequence). CDR3 protein: CASSKEGDQPQHF. CDR3 nucleotides: TGTGCCAGCAGCAAGGAGGGGGATCAGCCCCAGCATTTT.

In this sample, this clonotype turned up once. The junction does not match germline at one end; this may be a read error. The rearrangement joins TRBV11-1 to TRBJ2-3; D remains ambiguous. The CDR3 totals 16 residues. Per germline, CDR1 SGHAT and CDR2 FQDESV (reference sequence). The CDR3 nucleotides read TGTGCCTGCAGCTTAACCTGGTGGCTGAGCACAGATACGCAGTATTTT. Translation gives CACSLTWWLSTDTQYF.

This chain links TRBV20-1 with TRBJ1-1, with unresolved D. The V end lost 0 bases, the J end lost 4 bases, and 6 bases lay between the germline ends. The length of the CDR3 is 12 residues. The germline V gene encodes CDR1 DFQATT and CDR2 SNEGSKA (reference sequence). CDR3 sequence: CSARDPGTEAFF. The CDR3, as DNA: TGCAGTGCTAGAGATCCGGGCACTGAAGCTTTCTTT.

This clonotype has just a few counts. V and J are TRBV6-1 and TRBJ2-7; D is ambiguous. V lost 7 bases, J lost 2 bases, and 6 bases lay in between. Germline V lookup: CDR1 MNHNS, CDR2 SASEGT. This CDR3 is built from 11 residues. CDR3 bases: TGTGCCAGCATCTTGACCTACGAGCAGTACTTC. It is translated as CASILTYEQYF.

The V gene is TRBV20-1, the J gene TRBJ2-7; tentatively, D is TRBD1 or TRBD2 (6 bases each). The CDR3 length is 16 residues. Germline V gene sequence: CDR1 DFQATT, CDR2 SNEGSKA (reference sequence). V dropped 5 bases and J dropped 7 bases, with 27 bases sitting between them. In DNA, the CDR3 is TGCAGTGCTTCTTCCCCGGGGTGGGGGGCTCGGTTTGAGCAGTACTTC. This sequence encodes CSASSPGWGARFEQYF.

This clonotype occurred many times. V gene TRBV18 combines with J gene TRBJ2-5, with D maybe TRBD1 (5 bases). V gave up 4 bases and J gave up 3 bases, with 9 bases separating them. The CDR3 is 13 residues long. Germline V gene sequence: CDR1 KGHSH, CDR2 LQKENI. CDR3 coding DNA: TGTGCCAGCTCACTACAGGATAAAGAGACCCAGTACTTC. It yields the protein CASSLQDKETQYF.

The V and J genes are TRBV12-3 or TRBV12-4 and TRBJ2-3; TRBD2 agrees at 8 bases. V lost 5 bases and J lost 4; bases outside the gene matches: 11. The length of the CDR3 is 16 residues. CDR3 protein: CASSETSGVPADTQYF. As DNA, the CDR3 is TGTGCCAGCAGTGAAACTAGCGGAGTCCCAGCAGATACGCAGTATTTT.

This clonotype was detected only a few times. The rearrangement links TRBV20-1 to TRBJ1-5, with D hard to call. Trimming stripped 6 bases from V and 0 bases from J, with 18 bases between. From germline, CDR1 is DFQATT and CDR2 SNEGSKA (reference sequence). The CDR3 contains 16 residues. The CDR3 DNA sequence: TGCAGTGCCCTCGGTCCAAGGATAGATAGCAATCAGCCCCAGCATTTT. Translation gives CSALGPRIDSNQPQHF.

Ten or more counts support this clonotype. The rearrangement joins TRBV12-3 or TRBV12-4 to TRBJ1-5; no firm D call. Trimming pared 5 bases from V and 2 bases from J, leaving 10 bases between. This CDR3 comprises 14 residues. The CDR3 DNA reads TGTGCCAGCAGTCCACAGAGCGGCAATCAGCCCCAGCATTTT. Translating gives CASSPQSGNQPQHF.

The rearrangement joins TRBV5-1 to TRBJ2-1; D is perhaps TRBD2 (5 bases). Germline values: CDR1 SGHRS, CDR2 YFSETQ. CDR3 size: 13 residues. V shed 7 bases and J shed 5 bases, with 13 bases lying between them. The CDR3, as DNA: TGCGCCAGCCAAATGGTCGGGGACAATGAGCAGTTCTTC. It translates to CASQMVGDNEQFF.

This clonotype has just one count. V gene TRBV7-9 combines with J gene TRBJ2-7; D remains unclear. Germline CDR1 SEHNR, CDR2 FQNEAQ (reference sequence). Trimming pared 4 bases from V and 0 bases from J, leaving 7 bases between. The CDR3 consists of 13 residues. The chain's CDR3 is CASSSPLSYEQYF. The CDR3 DNA reads as TGTGCCAGCAGCTCGCCACTCTCCTACGAGCAGTACTTC.

This sequence joins TRBV27 and TRBJ2-3; TRBD2 is a possible D gene (5 bases). In germline, CDR1 is MNHEY, CDR2 SMNVEV (reference sequence). The V end was cut by 6 bases, the J end by 3 bases, with 19 bases between. The CDR3 consists of 16 residues. The CDR3 coding sequence is TGTGCCAGCAGACCGACGGTTAGGAGGCCTACAGATACGCAGTATTTT. It encodes CASRPTVRRPTDTQYF.

The chain uses TRBV29-1 and TRBJ2-1; D tentatively fits TRBD1 or TRBD2 (5 bases each). Trimming shortened V by 0 bases and J by 0 bases, and 12 bases separated the two germline ends. CDR1 and CDR2 from the germline V gene are SQVTM and ANQGSEA. The CDR3 consists of 16 residues. The CDR3 spells CSVEDPGTSSYNEQFF. The CDR3 nucleotides are TGCAGCGTTGAAGATCCCGGGACGAGCTCCTACAATGAGCAGTTCTTC.

As regards this clonotype: A much bigger clone sits one base away, suggesting this may be a read error. This rearrangement joins TRBV20-1 to TRBJ1-6; tentatively, D is TRBD1 (5 bases). The germline V and J ends were trimmed by 4 bases and 0 bases, with 16 bases remaining between them. Germline loops: CDR1 DFQATT, CDR2 SNEGSKA (reference sequence). This CDR3 contains 17 residues. CDR3 amino acids: CSANPGTGYSYNSPLHF. The CDR3 DNA follows: TGCAGTGCTAACCCCGGGACCGGATACTCCTATAATTCACCCCTCCACTTT.

The sample holds a few counts of this clonotype. The V call is TRBV24-1, the J call TRBJ2-1; 11 nucleotides agree with TRBD2. Germline values: CDR1 KGHDR, CDR2 SFDVKD. The CDR3 has 16 residues. V was pared by 3 bases and J by 4 bases, with 4 bases of the junction left unmatched. CDR3 coding DNA: TGTGCCACCAGTGATCCTAGCGGGGGGCGTTACAATGAGCAGTTCTTC. Encoded protein: CATSDPSGGRYNEQFF.

Comment on this clonotype: A read error may explain this, as a much larger clone is one base away. CDR3: CASSQESRSQETQFF. As DNA, the CDR3 is TGTGCCAGCAGCCAAGAATCTCGCAGCCAAGAGACCCAGTTCTTC. V gene TRBV3-1 combines with J gene TRBJ2-1; D unresolved. V was pared by 0 bases and J by 13 bases, with 19 bases between. Per germline, CDR1 LGHDT and CDR2 YNNKEL (reference sequence). The CDR3 runs to 15 residues.